This T cell receptor beta chain was captured in a study of blood T cell repertoires in COVID-19. Study as a whole: Acute and convalescent COVID-19 specimens originated in the United States, Italy and Spain. Sample material is recorded as cDNA or gDNA derived from T cells, B-cell-depleted T cells, or PBMCs.

Looked up from germline, CDR1 is SGHRS and CDR2 is YFSETQ. The CDR3 length is 13 residues. V shed 3 bases and J shed 5 bases, with 12 bases lying between them. Per the study methods: Nucleated cell counts were estimated from reference gene primer amplification. Sequencing used immunoSEQ multiplex PCR; TCRdb keeps in-frame clones, though not all of them. D and trimming were read from the DNA, whereas the V and J calls and clone size are those reported in that table. Altogether over 120,000 clones are present, roughly 79% being singletons, with the ten largest covering about 2%. This TCR was sampled from an older woman with acute or convalescent COVID-19. The sequencing sample was made of peripheral blood. The V call is TRBV5-1, the J call TRBJ2-7, with D perhaps matching TRBD1 (6 bases). The CDR3 DNA follows: TGCGCCAGCAGCTCCCAGGGGCTCCACGAGCAGTACTTC. Its translation is CASSSQGLHEQYF.